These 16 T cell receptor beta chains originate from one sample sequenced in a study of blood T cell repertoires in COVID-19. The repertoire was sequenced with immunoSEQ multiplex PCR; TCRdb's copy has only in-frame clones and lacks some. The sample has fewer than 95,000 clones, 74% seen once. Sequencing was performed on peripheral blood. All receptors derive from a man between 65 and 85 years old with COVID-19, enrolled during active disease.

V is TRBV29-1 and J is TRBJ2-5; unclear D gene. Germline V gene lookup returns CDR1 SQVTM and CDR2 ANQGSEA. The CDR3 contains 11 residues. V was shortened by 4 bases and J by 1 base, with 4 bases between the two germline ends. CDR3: CSVGPQETQYF. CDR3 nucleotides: TGCAGCGTTGGGCCCCAAGAGACCCAGTACTTC.

The CDR3 region is CASSSHAGGGNQPQHF. CDR3 nucleotides: TGTGCCAGCAGTTCCCACGCTGGAGGGGGCAATCAGCCCCAGCATTTT. The chain links TRBV27 to TRBJ1-5; possibly TRBD1 for D (5 bases). V lost 4 bases and J 2 bases, leaving 15 bases between the germline ends. Germline CDR1 reads MNHEY; CDR2 reads SMNVEV (reference sequence). The CDR3 is made up of 16 amino acids.

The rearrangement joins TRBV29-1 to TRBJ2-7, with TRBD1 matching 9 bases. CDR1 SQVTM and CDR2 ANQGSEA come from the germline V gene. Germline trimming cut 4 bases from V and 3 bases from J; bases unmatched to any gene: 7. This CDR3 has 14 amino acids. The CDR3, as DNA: TGCAGCGTTGCTTCCGGGACAGGGAACTACGAGCAGTACTTC. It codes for CSVASGTGNYEQYF.

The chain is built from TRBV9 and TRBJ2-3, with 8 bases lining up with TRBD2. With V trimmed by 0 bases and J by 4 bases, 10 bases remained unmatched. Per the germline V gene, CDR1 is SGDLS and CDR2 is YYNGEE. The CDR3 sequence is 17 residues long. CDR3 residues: CASSVDGRAGKADTQYF. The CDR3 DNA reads TGTGCCAGCAGCGTAGACGGGAGGGCAGGGAAGGCAGATACGCAGTATTTT.

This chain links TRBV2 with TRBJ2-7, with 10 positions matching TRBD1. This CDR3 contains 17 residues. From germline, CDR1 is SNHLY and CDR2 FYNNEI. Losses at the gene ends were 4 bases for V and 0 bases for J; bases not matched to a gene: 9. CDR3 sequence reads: CASSVPDRGGSSYEQYF. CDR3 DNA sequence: TGTGCCAGCAGTGTACCGGACAGGGGGGGCAGCTCCTACGAGCAGTACTTC. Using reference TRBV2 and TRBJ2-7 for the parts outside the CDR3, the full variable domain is EPEVTQTPSHQVTQMGQEVILRCVPISNHLYFYWYRQILGQKVEFLVSFYNNEISEKSEIFDDQFSVERPDGSNFTLKIRSTKLEDSAMYFCASSVPDRGGSSYEQYFGPGTRLTVT.

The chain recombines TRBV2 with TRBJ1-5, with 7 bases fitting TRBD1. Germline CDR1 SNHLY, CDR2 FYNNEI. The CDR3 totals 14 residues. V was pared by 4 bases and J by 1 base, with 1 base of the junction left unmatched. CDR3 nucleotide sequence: TGTGCCAGCAGTGCACAGGGGAGCAATCAGCCCCAGCATTTT. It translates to CASSAQGSNQPQHF.

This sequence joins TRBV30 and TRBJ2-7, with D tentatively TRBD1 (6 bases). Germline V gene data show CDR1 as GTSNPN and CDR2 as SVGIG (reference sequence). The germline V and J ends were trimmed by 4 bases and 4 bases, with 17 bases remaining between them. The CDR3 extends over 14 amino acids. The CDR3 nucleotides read TGTGCCTGGACTAAATCAGGGGAGCGGTACGAGCAGTACTTC. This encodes CAWTKSGERYEQYF.

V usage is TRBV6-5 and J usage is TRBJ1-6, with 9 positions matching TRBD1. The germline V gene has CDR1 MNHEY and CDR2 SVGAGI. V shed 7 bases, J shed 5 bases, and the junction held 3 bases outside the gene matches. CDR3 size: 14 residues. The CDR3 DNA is TGTGCCAGCACCAGACAGGGGGATAATTCACCCCTCCACTTT. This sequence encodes CASTRQGDNSPLHF.

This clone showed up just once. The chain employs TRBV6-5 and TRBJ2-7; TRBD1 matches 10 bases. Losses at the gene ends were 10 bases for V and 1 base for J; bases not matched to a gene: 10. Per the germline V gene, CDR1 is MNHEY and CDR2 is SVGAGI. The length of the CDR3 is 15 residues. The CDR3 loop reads CATILGQGVSYEQYF. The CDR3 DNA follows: TGTGCCACGATTCTCGGACAGGGGGTGTCCTACGAGCAGTACTTC.

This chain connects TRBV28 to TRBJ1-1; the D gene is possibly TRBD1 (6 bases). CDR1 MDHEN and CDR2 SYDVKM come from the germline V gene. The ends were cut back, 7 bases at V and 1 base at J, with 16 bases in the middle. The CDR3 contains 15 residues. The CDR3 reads CASIARQDWNTEAFF. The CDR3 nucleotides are TGTGCCAGCATTGCGAGACAGGATTGGAACACTGAAGCTTTCTTT.

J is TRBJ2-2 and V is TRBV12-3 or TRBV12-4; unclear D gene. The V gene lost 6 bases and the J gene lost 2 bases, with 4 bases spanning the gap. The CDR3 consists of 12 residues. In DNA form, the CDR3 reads TGTGCCAGCAGGTCAAACACCGGGGAGCTGTTTTTT. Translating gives CASRSNTGELFF.

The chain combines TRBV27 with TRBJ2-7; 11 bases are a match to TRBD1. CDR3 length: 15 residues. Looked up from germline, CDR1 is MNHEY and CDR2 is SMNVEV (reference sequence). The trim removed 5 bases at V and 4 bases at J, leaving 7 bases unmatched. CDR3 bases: TGTGCCAGCAGTGGGTTGGGGACAGGGGGGTACGAGCAGTACTTC. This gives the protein CASSGLGTGGYEQYF.

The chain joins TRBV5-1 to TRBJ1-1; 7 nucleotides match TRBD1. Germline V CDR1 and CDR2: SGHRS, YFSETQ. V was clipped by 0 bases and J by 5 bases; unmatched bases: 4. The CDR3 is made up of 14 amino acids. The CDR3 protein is CASSLDGGQTEAFF. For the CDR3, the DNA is TGCGCCAGCAGCTTGGACGGGGGACAGACTGAAGCTTTCTTT.

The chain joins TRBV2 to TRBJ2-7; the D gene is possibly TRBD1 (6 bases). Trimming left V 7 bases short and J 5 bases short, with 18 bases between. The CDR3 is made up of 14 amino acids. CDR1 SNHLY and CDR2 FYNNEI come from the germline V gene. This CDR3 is CASTALRGFDEQYF. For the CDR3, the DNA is TGTGCCAGCACCGCCCTGAGGGGGTTCGACGAGCAGTACTTC.

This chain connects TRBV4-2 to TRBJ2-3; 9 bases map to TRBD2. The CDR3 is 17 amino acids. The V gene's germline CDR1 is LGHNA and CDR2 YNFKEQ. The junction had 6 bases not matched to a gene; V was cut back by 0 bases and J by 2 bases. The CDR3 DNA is TGTGCCAGCAGCCAAGATGGGGCGGGAGGGCCCACAGATACGCAGTATTTT. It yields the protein CASSQDGAGGPTDTQYF.

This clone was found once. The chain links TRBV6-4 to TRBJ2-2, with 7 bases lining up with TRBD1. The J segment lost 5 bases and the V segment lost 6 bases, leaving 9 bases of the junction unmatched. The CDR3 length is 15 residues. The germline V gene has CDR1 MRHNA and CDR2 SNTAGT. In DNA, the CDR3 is TGTGCCAGCAGAGCAGGGGGTTTCACGACCGGGGAGCTGTTTTTT. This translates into CASRAGGFTTGELFF.